Presented here are 2 T cell receptor beta chains from one specimen sequenced in a study of blood T cell repertoires in COVID-19. This table comes from immunoSEQ multiplex PCR, and its TCRdb copy is limited to in-frame clones, with some not included. The table has around 300,000 clones, 87% seen once. Sequencing was performed on PBMCs or T cells enriched from blood (not recorded which). Receptors were obtained from a woman aged 25 to 45 who had recovered from COVID-19.

The J gene is TRBJ1-1, the V gene TRBV11-1; D gene ambiguous. Trimming pared 5 bases from V and 10 bases from J, leaving 17 bases between. The germline V gene encodes CDR1 SGHAT and CDR2 FQDESV (reference sequence). The CDR3 is 13 amino acids. The CDR3 reads CASSARGYEVAFF. For the CDR3, the DNA is TGTGCCAGCAGCGCCCGTGGCTACGAGGTAGCTTTCTTT.

The chain recombines TRBV5-8 with TRBJ1-5, with D tentatively TRBD1 (5 bases). This CDR3 is built from 13 residues. Looked up from germline, CDR1 is SGHTS and CDR2 is YDEGEE. Trimming removed 6 bases at V and 5 bases at J, with 12 bases between. Here the CDR3 reads CASKGRQDQPQHF. The CDR3 DNA is TGTGCCAGCAAGGGGCGCCAGGATCAGCCCCAGCATTTT.